A single sample gave rise to the 28 T cell receptor beta chains below, sequenced in a study of blood T cells in healthy people across ages. Combining a sample-barcoded 5' primer with a J-beta primer mix, a second PCR ran for roughly 6 to 12 cycles. TCRdb reprocessed the 5' RACE reads with MiXCR, giving one entry per CDR3 protein. The sample includes about 1.1 million distinct CDR3 sequences, approximately 38% seen only once; the top ten take less than 15%. Sample: blood. The source of these receptors is a man aged 18-30 years in good health.

This clonotype turned up a few times. This chain joins TRBV29-1 and TRBJ1-4; D is undetermined. This CDR3 is 11 amino acids long. V lost 4 bases, J lost 8 bases, and 8 bases lay in between. Germline CDR1 is SQVTM and CDR2 is ANQGSEA. In DNA form, the CDR3 reads TGCAGCGTTGGGGTCAGGGAAAAACTGTTTTTT. Protein: CSVGVREKLFF.

This clonotype came up a few times. This chain uses TRBV6-5 with TRBJ1-2; 9 nucleotides agree with TRBD1. V lost 5 bases and J lost 4; bases outside the gene matches: 5. Germline V gene lookup returns CDR1 MNHEY and CDR2 SVGAGI. The CDR3 runs to 14 residues. The DNA of the CDR3 is TGTGCCAGCAGTCGGACAGGGGAAGGCTATGGCTACACCTTC. This translates into CASSRTGEGYGYTF.

This clonotype was counted only a few times. This chain joins TRBV4-1 and TRBJ1-4, with D possibly TRBD1 on 5 matching bases. This CDR3 contains 13 residues. Germline CDR1 and CDR2: MGHRA and YSYEKL. V was pared by 5 bases and J by 6 bases, with 10 bases between. CDR3 protein: CASSGAAYEKLFF. The CDR3 DNA sequence: TGCGCCAGCAGCGGGGCTGCGTATGAAAAACTGTTTTTT.

Comments on this clonotype: This may be a read error: a much more frequent sequence differs by one nucleotide. The chain joins TRBV12-3 or TRBV12-4 to TRBJ2-7; D might be TRBD1 (5 bases). The CDR3 runs 13 residues. Here the CDR3 reads CAGSSGRAYEQYF. DNA of the CDR3: TGTGCCGGCAGTTCGGGCAGGGCCTACGAGCAGTACTTC.

This clonotype appeared a few times. The J gene is TRBJ1-4, the V gene TRBV28; the D is unclear. V was pared by 8 bases and J by 4 bases, with 11 bases between. CDR1 and CDR2 (germline): MDHEN, SYDVKM. The CDR3 spans 13 residues. CDR3 coding DNA: TGTGCCAGCGACCCCAGCGGTAATGAAAAACTGTTTTTT. It is translated as CASDPSGNEKLFF. Full variable domain (outside the CDR3, taken from reference TRBV28 and TRBJ1-4): DVKVTQSSRYLVKRTGEKVFLECVQDMDHENMFWYRQDPGLGLRLIYFSYDVKMKEKGDIPEGYSVSREKKERFSLILESASTNQTSMYLCASDPSGNEKLFFGSGTQLSVL.

The gene calls are TRBV4-3 and TRBJ2-4; tentatively, D is TRBD1 (5 bases). The germline CDR1 and CDR2 sequences are LGHNA and YSLEER. The CDR3 length is 21 residues. The V and J ends lost 0 bases and 6 bases respectively, with 30 bases between them. This CDR3 reads CASSQDLVRRAPRGISNIQYF. DNA of the CDR3: TGCGCCAGCAGCCAAGATCTCGTCCGAAGGGCCCCAAGGGGAATTTCAAACATTCAGTACTTC.

This clonotype was picked up a small number of times. The chain is built from TRBV6-1 and TRBJ2-1; unclear D gene. V was shortened by 3 bases and J by 7 bases, with 7 bases between the two germline ends. The V gene's germline CDR1 is MNHNS and CDR2 SASEGT. The CDR3 runs to 12 residues. CDR3 nucleotide sequence: TGTGCCAGCAGTGAGTCTTGGAATGAGCAGTTCTTC. Protein product: CASSESWNEQFF.

V and J are TRBV12-3 or TRBV12-4 and TRBJ1-1; D may be TRBD1 (6 bases). V was clipped by 6 bases and J by 0 bases, with 17 bases between them. The CDR3 is 16 amino acids. CDR3 nucleotides: TGTGCCAGCAGGACACAGGGATGGGGCATGAACACTGAAGCTTTCTTT. Translated, it gives CASRTQGWGMNTEAFF.

This clonotype occurred a few times. This chain uses TRBV7-2 with TRBJ2-2, with a weak D call TRBD2 (5 bases). V was shortened by 4 bases and J by 6 bases, with 9 bases between the two germline ends. The CDR3 is 13 amino acids. From germline, CDR1 is SGHTA and CDR2 FQGNSA. CDR3 nucleotide sequence: TGTGCCAGCAGCTCCCGGGAATCCGGGGAGCTGTTTTTT. It specifies CASSSRESGELFF.

This clonotype appeared a few times. The rearrangement links TRBV20-1 to TRBJ1-5, with a weak D call TRBD1 (6 bases). The CDR3 runs to 14 residues. The germline V gene has CDR1 DFQATT and CDR2 SNEGSKA (reference sequence). V lost 4 bases and J lost 0, with 10 bases in between. In DNA, the CDR3 is TGCAGTGCTATACCAGGGGCTAGCAATCAGCCCCAGCATTTT. This codes for CSAIPGASNQPQHF.

The chain uses TRBV9 and TRBJ1-1; D unresolved. The germline V and J ends were trimmed by 0 bases and 4 bases, with 13 bases remaining between them. The CDR3 length is 15 residues. Germline CDR1 SGDLS, CDR2 YYNGEE. The CDR3 reads CASSVAVEGGTEAFF. The CDR3 DNA sequence: TGTGCCAGCAGCGTAGCAGTGGAAGGTGGCACTGAAGCTTTCTTT.

The sample holds many counts of this clonotype. CDR3 protein: CAISDTGQIGYTF. For the CDR3, the DNA is TGTGCCATCAGTGATACTGGACAAATTGGCTACACCTTC. The chain uses TRBV10-3 and TRBJ1-2, with TRBD1 as a possible D gene (5 bases). The V gene lost 3 bases and the J gene lost 7 bases, with 12 bases spanning the gap. The CDR3 loop spans 13 amino acids. Germline values: CDR1 ENHRY, CDR2 SYGVKD.

The chain is built from TRBV9 and TRBJ2-2; D gene ambiguous. The V gene lost 3 bases and the J gene lost 11 bases, with 5 bases spanning the gap. The CDR3 extends over 10 amino acids. Germline CDR1 and CDR2: SGDLS and YYNGEE. The CDR3 protein is CASSGSELFF. The CDR3 coding sequence is TGTGCCAGCAGCGGCTCTGAGCTGTTTTTT.

The rearrangement uses TRBV2 and TRBJ1-1; D possibly corresponds to TRBD1 (6 bases). Germline V gene sequence: CDR1 SNHLY, CDR2 FYNNEI. The CDR3 is made up of 13 amino acids. V was pared by 11 bases and J by 0 bases, with 13 bases between. CDR3 region: CAGWGGLNTEAFF. The CDR3 coding sequence is TGTGCCGGCTGGGGGGGCCTGAACACTGAAGCTTTCTTT.

Worth noting for this clonotype: The junction differs from germline at one of its ends, possibly a read error. The J gene is TRBJ1-4, the V gene TRBV29-1, with 10 bases identical to TRBD1. CDR3 length equals 15 residues. Germline V gene sequence: CDR1 SQVTM, CDR2 ANQGSEA. CDR3 sequence: CSVYPLGTGDEELFF. The CDR3 coding sequence is TGCAGCGTTTACCCCTTAGGGACAGGGGATGAAGAACTGTTTTTT.

This chain uses TRBV20-1 with TRBJ1-2; 7 bases line up with TRBD1. J was trimmed by 4 bases and V by 7 bases; bases with no gene match: 15. From germline, CDR1 is DFQATT and CDR2 SNEGSKA (reference sequence). The CDR3 has 15 residues. The CDR3 DNA reads as TGCAGTGTCCCACCCTACGGAGGACAGGTCTATGGCTACACCTTC. Amino acid sequence: CSVPPYGGQVYGYTF.

On this clonotype: Mismatch with germline at one junction end may stem from a read error. The rearrangement joins TRBV12-3 or TRBV12-4 to TRBJ2-3; 7 bases line up with TRBD2. CDR3 size: 15 residues. The CDR3 sequence: CASSSQGGSADTQYF. CDR3 in DNA: TGTGCCAGCAGCTCCCAGGGAGGGAGCGCAGATACGCAATATTTT.

This clonotype came up a few times. V usage is TRBV6-5 and J usage is TRBJ1-2, with D tentatively TRBD1 (5 bases). V lost 1 base to trimming and J lost 1 base, with 10 bases between them. Germline CDR1 reads MNHEY; CDR2 reads SVGAGI. This CDR3 is built from 15 residues. The DNA of the CDR3 is TGTGCCAGCAGTTACTTCCCGGACAATAACTATGGCTACACCTTC. It is translated as CASSYFPDNNYGYTF.

With respect to this clonotype: A much larger clone lies a single base off, so this may be a read error. The J gene is TRBJ2-3, the V gene TRBV4-1; no reliable D call. The CDR3 covers 15 residues. V lost 2 bases to trimming and J lost 2 bases, with 11 bases between them. Looked up from germline, CDR1 is MGHRA and CDR2 is YSYEKL. In nucleotides, the CDR3 is TGCGCCAGCAGCCAATTATCGAGAGCCACAGATACGCAGTATTTT. Translating it yields CASSQLSRATDTQYF.

The chain is built from TRBV12-3 or TRBV12-4 and TRBJ2-1; 14 bases agree with TRBD2. This CDR3 is 18 amino acids long. The J segment lost 7 bases and the V segment lost 3 bases, leaving 11 bases of the junction unmatched. CDR3 sequence: CASSLGLAGASSHNEQFF. The CDR3 nucleotides are TGTGCCAGCAGTTTGGGACTAGCGGGAGCGAGCTCCCATAATGAGCAGTTCTTC.

This clonotype showed up just a few times. The chain combines TRBV6-2 or TRBV6-3 with TRBJ2-1, with 10 bases lining up with TRBD2. The ends lost 2 bases at V and 0 bases at J; junction bases unmatched: 4. CDR1 is MNHEY and CDR2 is SVGEGT in the germline V gene. This CDR3 contains 17 residues. This chain's CDR3 is CASSYTSGASSYNEQFF. The CDR3 DNA sequence: TGTGCCAGCAGTTACACTAGCGGGGCCTCCTCCTACAATGAGCAGTTCTTC.

The sample holds a few counts of this clonotype. J is TRBJ1-1 and V is TRBV28; tentative D call: TRBD1 (6 bases). V was shortened by 2 bases and J by 1 base, with 14 bases between the two germline ends. This CDR3 spans 16 amino acids. The germline CDR1 and CDR2 sequences are MDHEN and SYDVKM. The CDR3 coding sequence is TGTGCCAGCAGTTTAGGTGGGGGGGCTCGGAACACTGAAGCTTTCTTT. It encodes CASSLGGGARNTEAFF.

This clonotype was seen ten or more times. This chain joins TRBV7-2 and TRBJ1-5; D is uncertain. V was clipped by 1 base and J by 0 bases, with 4 bases between them. Germline values: CDR1 SGHTA, CDR2 FQGNSA. This CDR3 spans 14 amino acids. CDR3: CASSLGLSNQPQHF. In DNA, the CDR3 is TGTGCCAGCAGCTTAGGCCTTAGCAATCAGCCCCAGCATTTT.

This chain links TRBV21-1 with TRBJ1-6. TRBV21-1 is a pseudogene segment. The CDR3 length is 15 residues. The CDR3: CASSSLRSYNSPLHF. Written as DNA, the CDR3 is TGTGCCAGCAGCTCCCTTAGGAGCTATAATTCACCCCTCCACTTT.

The gene calls are TRBV10-3 and TRBJ1-6; 7 bases match TRBD1. V lost 4 bases and J lost 0; bases outside the gene matches: 0. The CDR3 extends over 15 amino acids. Germline CDR1 reads ENHRY; CDR2 reads SYGVKD. The CDR3 DNA reads TGTGCCATCAGTGGGACAGGCTCCTATAATTCACCCCTCCACTTT. Amino acids: CAISGTGSYNSPLHF.

The sample holds many counts of this clonotype. This rearrangement joins TRBV29-1 to TRBJ2-5; a possible D gene is TRBD2 (6 bases). CDR3 size: 17 residues. V shed 4 bases and J shed 1 base, with 22 bases lying between them. The germline gives CDR1 SQVTM, CDR2 ANQGSEA. The CDR3 reads CSVGRGARQHSQETQYF. In DNA, the CDR3 is TGCAGCGTTGGGAGGGGCGCTAGACAGCATAGCCAAGAGACCCAGTACTTC.

Ten or more counts support this clonotype. The chain links TRBV6-1 to TRBJ2-7, with 7 bases that match TRBD1. Germline CDR1 MNHNS, CDR2 SASEGT. Trimming cost V 4 bases and J 4 bases; bases outside gene matches: 4. The CDR3 consists of 13 residues. CDR3 residues: CASSATGLYEQYF. The DNA of the CDR3 is TGTGCCAGCAGTGCGACAGGGCTTTACGAGCAGTACTTC.

The rearrangement joins TRBV27 to TRBJ2-4; 13 bases fit TRBD2. The end of the DNA aligns better with TRBJ2-5, so the J call may be wrong. This CDR3 has 16 residues. Germline CDR1 MNHEY, CDR2 SMNVEV (reference sequence). The CDR3 DNA follows: TGTGCCAGCAGTTACGGACTAGCGGGGGTTCGGGAGACCCAGTACTTC. Its protein product is CASSYGLAGVRETQYF.